Each of the 26 T cell receptor beta chains below was sequenced from the same sample in a study of Ad26.COV2.S vaccination and SARS-CoV-2 variants. Stated treatment: around 19 received Ad26.COV2.S at low or high dose, single or two shots; five or six received placebo; per-sample allocation not given. Samples came from day 63 after the first vaccine or placebo injection. Profiled with immunoSEQ multiplex PCR; TCRdb holds only in-frame clones, not every one. This sample has 350,000 to 500,000 clones, with around nine tenths found just once. The source was peripheral blood, collected in a trial of Ad26.COV2.S vaccine versus placebo. The receptors stem from a person aged 18 to 65 who received the Ad26.COV2.S COVID-19 vaccine or a placebo.

The chain is built from TRBV7-3 and TRBJ2-1; D possibly matches TRBD1 or TRBD2 (5 bases each). This CDR3 comprises 15 residues. Germline values: CDR1 SGHTA, CDR2 FQGTGA. V gave up 1 base and J gave up 4 bases, with 11 bases separating them. CDR3 protein: CASSLNIGEYNEQFF. The DNA of the CDR3 is TGTGCCAGCAGCTTAAATATAGGGGAGTACAATGAGCAGTTCTTC.

The chain joins TRBV28 to TRBJ1-2; maybe TRBD1 (6 bases). Germline CDR1 is MDHEN and CDR2 is SYDVKM. The CDR3 is 15 residues long. V was trimmed by 3 bases and J by 8 bases, leaving 19 bases between them. CDR3 bases: TGTGCCAGCAGTTTCAGGGCGAGGGGGGCGGGAGGCTACACCTTC. Protein: CASSFRARGAGGYTF.

The chain couples TRBV9 to TRBJ2-2, with D perhaps matching TRBD1 (6 bases). V dropped 1 base and J dropped 2 bases, with 15 bases sitting between them. In germline, CDR1 is SGDLS, CDR2 YYNGEE. The CDR3 loop spans 17 amino acids. CDR3 residues: CASSVNLRTVNTGELFF. DNA of the CDR3: TGTGCCAGCAGCGTAAATCTACGGACAGTAAACACCGGGGAGCTGTTTTTT.

This clone was seen a few times. The chain carries TRBV4-3 and TRBJ1-3; D ambiguous. CDR1 is LGHNA and CDR2 is YSLEER in the germline V gene. The ends were cut back, 1 base at V and 0 bases at J, with 7 bases in the middle. The CDR3 length is 15 residues. The CDR3 nucleotides are TGCGCCAGCAGCCAAGCTCCGTTCTCTGGAAACACCATATATTTT. This codes for CASSQAPFSGNTIYF.

The chain combines TRBV2 with TRBJ2-1; TRBD2 is a possible D gene (6 bases). Trimming stripped 8 bases from V and 0 bases from J, with 14 bases between. Germline V CDR1 and CDR2: SNHLY, FYNNEI. This CDR3 is 15 amino acids long. The CDR3 DNA follows: TGTGCCAGCCAACCGTTGGGGGGCTCCTACAATGAGCAGTTCTTC. As protein: CASQPLGGSYNEQFF. Together with reference TRBV2 and TRBJ2-1, the CDR3 gives the full variable domain: EPEVTQTPSHQVTQMGQEVILRCVPISNHLYFYWYRQILGQKVEFLVSFYNNEISEKSEIFDDQFSVERPDGSNFTLKIRSTKLEDSAMYFCASQPLGGSYNEQFFGPGTRLTVL.

The chain uses TRBV13 and TRBJ1-3; tentatively, D is TRBD1 (6 bases). Germline V CDR1 and CDR2: PRHDT, FYEKMQ (reference sequence). This CDR3 contains 17 residues. The ends were cut back, 1 base at V and 0 bases at J, with 13 bases in the middle. CDR3 sequence (DNA): TGTGCCAGCAGCTTAGATCGGGGGCCCGTCTCTGGAAACACCATATATTTT. Translating gives CASSLDRGPVSGNTIYF.

This clone was detected a few times. The chain has TRBV5-4 and TRBJ2-2; D is undetermined. The V end lost 0 bases, the J end lost 3 bases, and 6 bases lay between the germline ends. Looked up from germline, CDR1 is SGHNT and CDR2 is YYREEE (reference sequence). CDR3 length: 14 residues. The CDR3 region is CASSLGPDTGELFF. The CDR3 coding sequence is TGTGCCAGCAGCTTGGGTCCGGACACCGGGGAGCTGTTTTTT.

V gene TRBV11-3 combines with J gene TRBJ2-2; D is unclear. This CDR3 spans 14 amino acids. The germline gives CDR1 SGHNT, CDR2 YENEEA. V was cut by 5 bases and J by 5 bases, with 12 bases left in between. CDR3 bases: TGTGCCAGCAGCGGACGGGCGACTACCGGGGAGCTGTTTTTT. Translated: CASSGRATTGELFF.

The J gene is TRBJ1-5, the V gene TRBV6-1; D possibly corresponds to TRBD1 (5 bases). Germline CDR1 MNHNS, CDR2 SASEGT. This CDR3 has 14 residues. The V gene lost 3 bases and the J gene lost 6 bases, with 12 bases spanning the gap. The CDR3 here is CASSDRVGSQPQHF. DNA for the CDR3: TGTGCCAGCAGTGACAGGGTGGGGAGTCAGCCCCAGCATTTT.

The chain combines TRBV7-2 with TRBJ2-5; 7 positions agree with TRBD1. J lost 5 bases, V lost 5 bases, and 8 bases had no gene match. Germline V gene lookup returns CDR1 SGHTA and CDR2 FQGNSA. The CDR3 is made up of 14 amino acids. CDR3 in amino acids: CASSPRTGWETQYF. For the CDR3, the DNA is TGTGCCAGCAGCCCGAGGACAGGATGGGAGACCCAGTACTTC.

The chain employs TRBV10-3 and TRBJ1-2, with a possible D match to TRBD1 (5 bases). V dropped 6 bases and J dropped 4 bases, with 24 bases sitting between them. In germline, CDR1 is ENHRY, CDR2 SYGVKD. This CDR3 contains 17 residues. DNA of the CDR3: TGTGCCATCAGCCTAACGCCGCCCCCCAGGGTTGCCTATGGCTACACCTTC. The encoded protein is CAISLTPPPRVAYGYTF.

The CDR3 region is CASSDRVGGANVLTF. Written as DNA, the CDR3 is TGTGCCAGCAGTGATAGAGTAGGTGGGGCCAACGTCCTGACTTTC. This rearrangement joins TRBV6-1 to TRBJ2-6; D gene uncertain. This CDR3 comprises 15 residues. Germline CDR1 is MNHNS and CDR2 is SASEGT. V lost 3 bases and J lost 3, with 9 bases in between.

CDR3 protein: CASSLAGGLFEKLFF. As DNA, the CDR3 is TGTGCCAGCAGCTTAGCAGGGGGTCTATTCGAAAAACTGTTTTTT. The rearrangement uses TRBV7-9 and TRBJ1-4, with TRBD1 as a possible D gene (6 bases). The CDR3 runs to 15 residues. The germline gives CDR1 SEHNR, CDR2 FQNEAQ (reference sequence). The ends were cut back, 0 bases at V and 8 bases at J, with 13 bases in the middle.

The chain combines TRBV28 with TRBJ2-6; no firm D call. CDR3 length: 15 residues. V lost 7 bases and J lost 0, with 10 bases in between. Germline CDR1 is MDHEN and CDR2 is SYDVKM. The CDR3 here is CASKGQSSGANVLTF. The CDR3, as DNA: TGTGCCAGCAAGGGCCAGAGCTCTGGGGCCAACGTCCTGACTTTC.

V and J are TRBV6-1 and TRBJ1-2; the D gene is possibly TRBD1 (6 bases). The CDR3 has 19 residues. Trimming shortened V by 0 bases and J by 5 bases, and 25 bases separated the two germline ends. Germline-derived CDR1 and CDR2 are MNHNS and SASEGT. CDR3 coding DNA: TGTGCCAGCAGTGAAGCGGCGTATGGGTTCGCGGGGGCGGGTTATGGCTACACCTTC. It encodes CASSEAAYGFAGAGYGYTF.

The J gene is TRBJ1-6, the V gene TRBV5-5; D is perhaps TRBD1 (5 bases). This CDR3 is 15 amino acids long. V lost 5 bases and J 8 bases, leaving 17 bases between the germline ends. The germline V gene has CDR1 SGHKS and CDR2 YYEKEE (reference sequence). The CDR3 DNA sequence: TGTGCCAGCAGGTTCACCGGGACGGATTATTCACCCCTCCACTTT. The encoded protein is CASRFTGTDYSPLHF. Drawing the rest from reference TRBV5-5 and TRBJ1-6, the complete variable domain is DAGVTQSPTHLIKTRGQQVTLRCSPISGHKSVSWYQQVLGQGPQFIFQYYEKEERGRGNFPDRFSARQFPNYSSELNVNALLLGDSALYLCASRFTGTDYSPLHFGNGTRLTVT.

The rearrangement joins TRBV6-6 to TRBJ2-5; D is uncertain. There are 14 residues in the CDR3. Germline assignment: CDR1 MNHNY and CDR2 SVGAGI (reference sequence). Trimming pared 7 bases from V and 4 bases from J, leaving 16 bases between. In DNA form, the CDR3 reads TGTGCCAGCACCTCAAACGGCAATCGAGAGACCCAGTACTTC. It encodes CASTSNGNRETQYF.

CDR3 coding DNA: TGTGCCAGCAGCCTCACTAGCGGAACTAACCAAGAGACCCAGTACTTC. Its protein is CASSLTSGTNQETQYF. The chain employs TRBV28 and TRBJ2-5, with 8 positions matching TRBD2. J gave up 0 bases and V 6 bases, and 9 bases lay outside the gene matches. CDR1 is MDHEN, CDR2 SYDVKM, per germline. The CDR3 length is 16 residues. Full variable domain (outside the CDR3, taken from reference TRBV28 and TRBJ2-5): DVKVTQSSRYLVKRTGEKVFLECVQDMDHENMFWYRQDPGLGLRLIYFSYDVKMKEKGDIPEGYSVSREKKERFSLILESASTNQTSMYLCASSLTSGTNQETQYFGPGTRLLVL.

The chain has TRBV7-9 and TRBJ2-3; 10 bases are shared with TRBD1. The V segment lost 4 bases and the J segment 2 bases; nucleotides outside the gene matches: 6. The germline V gene encodes CDR1 SEHNR and CDR2 FQNEAQ (reference sequence). The CDR3 is 16 amino acids. DNA for the CDR3: TGTGCCAGCAGCTGGGGACAGGGGACATCCACAGATACGCAGTATTTT. Amino acid sequence: CASSWGQGTSTDTQYF.

The V and J genes are TRBV2 and TRBJ2-2; D remains unclear. There are 14 residues in the CDR3. Trimming cost V 7 bases and J 1 base, with 10 bases left between them. Germline V lookup: CDR1 SNHLY, CDR2 FYNNEI. CDR3 region: CASIPKGNTGELFF. The CDR3 DNA sequence: TGTGCCAGCATTCCGAAGGGGAACACCGGGGAGCTGTTTTTT. Using reference TRBV2 and TRBJ2-2 for the parts outside the CDR3, the full variable domain is EPEVTQTPSHQVTQMGQEVILRCVPISNHLYFYWYRQILGQKVEFLVSFYNNEISEKSEIFDDQFSVERPDGSNFTLKIRSTKLEDSAMYFCASIPKGNTGELFFGEGSRLTVL.

The J gene is TRBJ2-1, the V gene TRBV5-5, with D perhaps matching TRBD2 (5 bases). The germline gives CDR1 SGHKS, CDR2 YYEKEE (reference sequence). The CDR3 is made up of 14 amino acids. V lost 0 bases, J lost 4 bases, and 8 bases lay in between. CDR3 loop: CASSLVSGYNEQFF. CDR3 nucleotides: TGTGCCAGCAGCTTGGTATCGGGGTACAATGAGCAGTTCTTC.

This clone was counted at least ten times. J is TRBJ1-1 and V is TRBV7-8; D gene unclear. This CDR3 comprises 15 residues. V shed 5 bases and J shed 0 bases, with 13 bases lying between them. Germline CDR1 SGHVS, CDR2 FQNEAQ. CDR3 sequence: CASSPPIRMNTEAFF. The CDR3 coding sequence is TGTGCCAGCAGCCCGCCTATCCGGATGAACACTGAAGCTTTCTTT.

The rearrangement joins TRBV4-3 to TRBJ1-2; 7 nucleotides align to TRBD1. After removal of 0 bases from V and 2 bases from J, the junction contained 15 bases not matched to a gene. The CDR3 spans 19 residues. From germline, CDR1 is LGHNA and CDR2 YSLEER. The CDR3 loop is CASSQELGTEFQSNYGYTF. The CDR3 DNA follows: TGCGCCAGCAGCCAAGAATTAGGGACAGAATTCCAGTCAAACTATGGCTACACCTTC.

This rearrangement joins TRBV24-1 to TRBJ2-3; D might be TRBD1 (6 bases). The CDR3 has 14 residues. From germline, CDR1 is KGHDR and CDR2 SFDVKD. Deletions cut 7 bases from V and 5 bases from J, with 15 bases between. CDR3 nucleotide sequence: TGTGCCACCAGGCCGCAGGGGCGCGGAGATACGCAGTATTTT. Amino acid sequence: CATRPQGRGDTQYF.

This chain connects TRBV6-5 to TRBJ2-3; 10 nucleotides match TRBD2. Germline V gene data show CDR1 as MNHEY and CDR2 as SVGAGI. The CDR3 has 14 residues. V trimming: 6 bases; J trimming: 6 bases; junction bases outside the gene matches: 6. Written as DNA, the CDR3 is TGTGCCAGCAGAGGACTAGCGGTACCGGATACGCAGTATTTT. It yields the protein CASRGLAVPDTQYF.

This chain links TRBV3-1 (or the pseudogene TRBV3-2) with TRBJ1-3; the match to TRBD1 covers 9 bases. V shed 7 bases, J shed 3 bases, and the junction held 4 bases outside the gene matches. The CDR3 totals 14 residues. Per germline, CDR1 LGHDT and CDR2 YNNKEL (reference sequence). The CDR3, as DNA: TGTGCCAGCAACCGACAGGGGGGTGGAAACACCATATATTTT. The encoded protein is CASNRQGGGNTIYF.